This T cell receptor beta chain was identified in a study of blood T cell repertoires in COVID-19. Study overall: Acute-phase and convalescent COVID-19 samples originated in the United States, Italy and Spain. Sample material is recorded as cDNA or gDNA derived from T cells, B-cell-depleted T cells, or PBMCs.

Authors' methods: The assay estimated nucleated cells by amplifying reference gene primers. Sequenced by immunoSEQ multiplex PCR; TCRdb stores in-frame clones only, minus some. V, J and clone size derive from that table, while D and trimming were established from the DNA sequence. The sample contains about 220,000 clones, 75% to 90% of which appear only once. This clone showed up just a few times. Germline CDR1 reads MNHNS; CDR2 reads SASEGT. V lost 3 bases and J 1 base, leaving 12 bases between the germline ends. This CDR3 has 15 amino acids. The clonotype comes from a man between 40 and 49 years old with acute or convalescent COVID-19. The material sequenced was peripheral blood. The chain uses TRBV6-1 and TRBJ1-1, with D perhaps TRBD1 (6 bases). The CDR3 reads CASSDRGARNTEAFF. Written as DNA, the CDR3 is TGTGCCAGCAGTGATCGGGGGGCACGGAACACTGAAGCTTTCTTT.